This passage covers 11 T cell receptor beta chains from one sample sequenced in a study of T cell changes during pregnancy in multiple sclerosis. Data came from immunoSEQ multiplex PCR; TCRdb stores just in-frame clones and leaves some out. The sample includes 75,000 to 100,000 clones, over 75% of them seen just once. The specimen comprised peripheral blood, sampled in the second trimester of pregnancy. The receptors come from a female donor in good health, enrolled as a control in a pregnancy study.

This clone has just a few counts. The chain employs TRBV19 and TRBJ1-2; a weak D match, TRBD1 (5 bases). The ends were cut back, 7 bases at V and 8 bases at J, with 23 bases in the middle. The CDR3 contains 15 residues. Germline V gene sequence: CDR1 LNHDA, CDR2 SQIVND (reference sequence). The CDR3 DNA reads TGTGCCAGTAAAGAGACAGAAATTGATCCCCGCGGCTACACCTTC. Its protein product is CASKETEIDPRGYTF.

The chain has TRBV12-5 and TRBJ1-5, with D possibly matching TRBD1 (6 bases). V lost 5 bases, J lost 3 bases, and 14 bases lay in between. The CDR3 has 15 amino acids. Germline V gives CDR1 LGHNT, CDR2 FRNRAP. CDR3 protein: CASGSGQTNNQPQHF. The CDR3, as DNA: TGTGCTAGTGGTAGCGGACAGACGAACAATCAGCCCCAGCATTTT.

This chain joins TRBV5-1 and TRBJ2-1; no definite D call. The V end was cut by 2 bases, the J end by 8 bases, with 5 bases between. CDR1 SGHRS and CDR2 YFSETQ come from the germline V gene. The CDR3 covers 11 residues. The CDR3 DNA follows: TGCGCCAGCAGCTTCGCGGATGAGCAGTTCTTC. This sequence encodes CASSFADEQFF.

V and J are TRBV28 and TRBJ1-2; D possibly corresponds to TRBD1 (5 bases). Deletions cut 7 bases from V and 7 bases from J, with 16 bases between. The CDR3 is made up of 13 amino acids. CDR1 and CDR2 from the germline V gene are MDHEN and SYDVKM. CDR3 nucleotide sequence: TGTGCCAGCATCCCCCCCGGGAGGGGTGGCTACACCTTC. It encodes CASIPPGRGGYTF.

V usage is TRBV18 and J usage is TRBJ2-1; 14 bases line up with TRBD2. The trim removed 3 bases at V and 7 bases at J, leaving 2 bases unmatched. CDR3 length: 15 amino acids. Germline CDR1 is KGHSH and CDR2 is LQKENI. CDR3 in DNA: TGTGCCAGCTCACCGACTAGCGGGGGGGCGAATGAGCAGTTCTTC. Its translation: CASSPTSGGANEQFF.

This clone has only one observation. V is TRBV6-4 and J is TRBJ1-5; 7 bases line up with TRBD1. Per germline, CDR1 MRHNA and CDR2 SNTAGT. The CDR3 extends over 13 amino acids. V lost 6 bases to trimming and J lost 6 bases; unmatched junction nucleotides: 5. The CDR3 DNA sequence: TGTGCCAGCAGCGAGGGGGCCAGTCAGCCCCAGCATTTT. It yields the protein CASSEGASQPQHF.

The rearrangement joins TRBV9 to TRBJ2-1; 14 positions agree with TRBD2. This CDR3 region has 19 residues. After removal of 4 bases from V and 0 bases from J, the junction contained 9 bases not matched to a gene. Germline V gene lookup returns CDR1 SGDLS and CDR2 YYNGEE. The CDR3 sequence is CASSSRLAGGTLSYNEQFF. The DNA of the CDR3 is TGTGCCAGCAGCAGCCGACTAGCGGGAGGGACCCTCTCCTACAATGAGCAGTTCTTC.

The rearrangement links TRBV28 to TRBJ2-7; TRBD1 agrees at 7 bases. The junction had 6 bases not matched to a gene; V was cut back by 4 bases and J by 3 bases. The CDR3 spans 14 residues. Germline CDR1 and CDR2: MDHEN and SYDVKM. DNA of the CDR3: TGTGCCAGCAGTTCCTCCGGGACAGTCTACGAGCAGTACTTC. The encoded protein is CASSSSGTVYEQYF. Looking up the rest from reference TRBV28 and TRBJ2-7 gives the full variable domain: DVKVTQSSRYLVKRTGEKVFLECVQDMDHENMFWYRQDPGLGLRLIYFSYDVKMKEKGDIPEGYSVSREKKERFSLILESASTNQTSMYLCASSSSGTVYEQYFGPGTRLTVT.

CDR3 sequence reads: CASSIGKTYEQYF. CDR3 DNA: TGTGCCAGTAGTATTGGCAAAACCTACGAGCAGTACTTC. The gene calls are TRBV19 and TRBJ2-7; no reliable D call. Trimming stripped 3 bases from V and 2 bases from J, with 8 bases between. The CDR3 extends over 13 amino acids. Germline CDR1 is LNHDA and CDR2 is SQIVND (reference sequence).

The chain recombines TRBV7-6 with TRBJ2-3; 8 bases fit TRBD2. This CDR3 has 17 residues. The J segment lost 4 bases and the V segment lost 5 bases, leaving 14 bases of the junction unmatched. Germline assignment: CDR1 SGHVS and CDR2 FNYEAQ. The CDR3 spells CASSPAVAGPGSDTQYF. CDR3 sequence (DNA): TGTGCCAGCAGCCCCGCGGTAGCGGGGCCAGGGTCAGATACGCAGTATTTT.

J is TRBJ2-7 and V is TRBV2, with unresolved D. The CDR3 contains 11 residues. The germline gives CDR1 SNHLY, CDR2 FYNNEI. With 3 bases removed from V and 4 bases from J, the gap between germline ends came to 4 bases. This chain's CDR3 is CASSDYYEQYF. For the CDR3, the DNA is TGTGCCAGCAGTGACTATTACGAGCAGTACTTC.